The 10 T cell receptor beta chains below all came from one sample that was sequenced in a study of shared clonotypes between healthy human individuals. The table came from immunoSEQ multiplex PCR; TCRdb's copy has only in-frame clones and leaves some out. Here the sample spans roughly 2.4 million clones, approximately 94% being singletons. The specimen was naive CD4+ T cells sorted from blood. Stated subset: CD45RA+ positively selected. Every receptor here comes from a man aged 18 to 30 in good health.

The rearrangement links TRBV10-3 to TRBJ2-3, with D unclear. The V end lost 10 bases, the J end lost 0 bases, and 11 bases lay between the germline ends. Germline V gene lookup returns CDR1 ENHRY and CDR2 SYGVKD. The CDR3 loop spans 13 amino acids. The CDR3 region is CATHPASTDTQYF. Written as DNA, the CDR3 is TGTGCCACCCACCCGGCTAGCACAGATACGCAGTATTTT.

In this sample, this clone turned up a few times. This chain joins TRBV28 and TRBJ1-5; weak D call: TRBD1 (5 bases). CDR3 length: 12 residues. The V gene's germline CDR1 is MDHEN and CDR2 SYDVKM. Trimming stripped 6 bases from V and 6 bases from J, with 9 bases between. Here the CDR3 DNA reads TGTGCCAGCAGGACGCAGGGTCAGCCCCAGCATTTT. Translating gives CASRTQGQPQHF.

The rearrangement uses TRBV28 and TRBJ1-2; maybe TRBD1 (6 bases). The V end was cut by 6 bases, the J end by 4 bases, with 12 bases between. Germline loops: CDR1 MDHEN, CDR2 SYDVKM. This CDR3 spans 13 amino acids. CDR3 DNA sequence: TGTGCCAGCAGACCAGAGGACAGCTATGGCTACACCTTC. Protein product: CASRPEDSYGYTF.

V usage is TRBV28 and J usage is TRBJ2-3; 16 bases match TRBD2. The CDR3 is made up of 16 amino acids. The ends lost 3 bases at V and 5 bases at J; junction bases unmatched: 2. Per germline, CDR1 MDHEN and CDR2 SYDVKM. For the CDR3, the DNA is TGTGCCAGCAGTTTGGGACTAGCGGGAGGGCAAGATACGCAGTATTTT. It yields the protein CASSLGLAGGQDTQYF.

The rearrangement links TRBV7-3 to TRBJ1-2, with 8 positions matching TRBD1. The CDR3 has 17 residues. With 5 bases clipped from V and 2 bases from J, the junction kept 13 bases outside the gene matches. The germline gives CDR1 SGHTA, CDR2 FQGTGA. The CDR3 DNA follows: TGTGCCAGCAGCCCGCGAGTAGGACAGGGAGGGAACTATGGCTACACCTTC. Translating gives CASSPRVGQGGNYGYTF.

In this sample, this clone turned up a few times. This rearrangement joins TRBV5-1 to TRBJ1-6, with TRBD1 identical over 9 bases. Losses at the gene ends were 0 bases for V and 9 bases for J; bases not matched to a gene: 7. The CDR3 has 16 residues. Germline CDR1 is SGHRS and CDR2 is YFSETQ. This CDR3 reads CASSLEGQGPSSPLHF. In DNA form, the CDR3 reads TGCGCCAGCAGCTTGGAGGGACAGGGTCCGTCTTCACCCCTCCACTTT.

This chain uses TRBV15 with TRBJ2-3; tentative D call: TRBD1 (5 bases). V shed 1 base and J shed 2 bases, with 10 bases lying between them. The CDR3 covers 15 residues. Germline-derived CDR1 and CDR2 are LNHNV and YYDKDF (reference sequence). The CDR3 region has the DNA TGTGCCACCAGCAGAGTGGGGCAGAACACAGATACGCAGTATTTT. It translates to CATSRVGQNTDTQYF.

J is TRBJ2-1 and V is TRBV5-4; D perhaps matches TRBD1 (5 bases). Between the trimmed V and J ends, which lost 1 base and 6 bases, there was a span of 11 bases. Germline CDR1 is SGHNT and CDR2 is YYREEE (reference sequence). The CDR3 has 14 residues. CDR3: CASSLIDSLNEQFF. As DNA, the CDR3 is TGTGCCAGCAGCTTGATCGACAGCCTCAATGAGCAGTTCTTC. Full variable domain (missing parts from reference TRBV5-4 and TRBJ2-1): ETGVTQSPTHLIKTRGQQVTLRCSSQSGHNTVSWYQQALGQGPQFIFQYYREEENGRGNFPPRFSGLQFPNYSSELNVNALELDDSALYLCASSLIDSLNEQFFGPGTRLTVL.

The rearrangement uses TRBV18 and TRBJ1-2; D is possibly TRBD1 (5 bases). Trimming left V 3 bases short and J 8 bases short, with 19 bases between. CDR1 and CDR2 (germline): KGHSH, LQKENI. The CDR3 spans 15 residues. CDR3 protein: CASSPTEGLFGGYTF. DNA of the CDR3: TGTGCCAGCTCACCGACAGAGGGGCTTTTCGGGGGCTACACCTTC.

CDR3 sequence reads: CAWSKGLANTGELFF. The CDR3 nucleotides are TGTGCCTGGAGTAAGGGACTAGCTAACACCGGGGAGCTGTTTTTT. The chain employs TRBV30 and TRBJ2-2; 9 positions match TRBD2. The trim removed 2 bases at V and 2 bases at J, leaving 3 bases unmatched. Germline CDR1 reads GTSNPN; CDR2 reads SVGIG (reference sequence). The CDR3 is made up of 15 amino acids.